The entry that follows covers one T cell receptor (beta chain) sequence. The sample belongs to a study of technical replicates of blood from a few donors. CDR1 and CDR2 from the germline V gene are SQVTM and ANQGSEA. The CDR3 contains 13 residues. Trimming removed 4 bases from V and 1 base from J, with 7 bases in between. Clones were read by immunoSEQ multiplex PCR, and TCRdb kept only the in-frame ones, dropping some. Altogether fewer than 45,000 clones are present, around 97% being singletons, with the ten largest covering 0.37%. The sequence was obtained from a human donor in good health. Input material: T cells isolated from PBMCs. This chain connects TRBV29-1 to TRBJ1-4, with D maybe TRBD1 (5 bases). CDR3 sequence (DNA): TGCAGCGTTGTAGGGGTAACTAATGAAAAACTGTTTTTT. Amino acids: CSVVGVTNEKLFF.